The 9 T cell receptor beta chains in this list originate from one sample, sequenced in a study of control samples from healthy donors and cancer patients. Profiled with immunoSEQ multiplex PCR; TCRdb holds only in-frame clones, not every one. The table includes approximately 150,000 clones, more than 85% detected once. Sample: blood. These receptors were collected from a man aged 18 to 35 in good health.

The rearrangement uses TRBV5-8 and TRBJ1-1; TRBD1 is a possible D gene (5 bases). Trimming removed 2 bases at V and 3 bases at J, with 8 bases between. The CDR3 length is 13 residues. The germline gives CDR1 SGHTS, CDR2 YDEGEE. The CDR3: CASSFDSYTEAFF. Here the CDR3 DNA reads TGTGCCAGCAGCTTTGACAGCTACACTGAAGCTTTCTTT.

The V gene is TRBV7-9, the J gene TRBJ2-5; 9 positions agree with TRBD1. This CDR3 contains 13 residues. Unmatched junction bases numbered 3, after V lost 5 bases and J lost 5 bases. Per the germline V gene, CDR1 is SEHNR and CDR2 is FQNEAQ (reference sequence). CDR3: CASSTGGGETQYF. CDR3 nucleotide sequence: TGTGCCAGCAGCACAGGGGGCGGTGAGACCCAGTACTTC.

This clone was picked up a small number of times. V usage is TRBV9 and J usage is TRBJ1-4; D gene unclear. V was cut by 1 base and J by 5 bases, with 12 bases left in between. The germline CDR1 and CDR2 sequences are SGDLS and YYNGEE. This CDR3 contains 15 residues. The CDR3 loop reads CASSVSGDKNEKLFF. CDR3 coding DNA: TGTGCCAGCAGCGTATCCGGCGATAAGAATGAAAAACTGTTTTTT.

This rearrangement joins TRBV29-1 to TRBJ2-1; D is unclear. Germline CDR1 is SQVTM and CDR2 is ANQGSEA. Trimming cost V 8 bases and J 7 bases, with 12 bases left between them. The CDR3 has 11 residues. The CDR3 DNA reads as TGCAGCATCCCCTGGAGAAATGAGCAGTTCTTC. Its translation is CSIPWRNEQFF.

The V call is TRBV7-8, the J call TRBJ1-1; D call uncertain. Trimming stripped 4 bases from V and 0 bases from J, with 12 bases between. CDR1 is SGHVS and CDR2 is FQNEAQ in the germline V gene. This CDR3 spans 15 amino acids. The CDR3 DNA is TGTGCCAGCAGCTCCAAGACATATATGAACACTGAAGCTTTCTTT. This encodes CASSSKTYMNTEAFF.

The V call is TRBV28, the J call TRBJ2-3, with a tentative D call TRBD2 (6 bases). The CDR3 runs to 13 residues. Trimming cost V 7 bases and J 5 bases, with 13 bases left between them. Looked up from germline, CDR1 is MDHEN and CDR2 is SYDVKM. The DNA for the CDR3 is TGTGCCAGCATGAACGAGGAGGGAGATACGCAGTATTTT. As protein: CASMNEEGDTQYF.

The CDR3 sequence: CASSHGPYLRRELFF. The CDR3 DNA reads TGTGCCAGCAGCCATGGCCCTTACCTCAGGAGGGAGCTGTTTTTT. V gene TRBV14 combines with J gene TRBJ2-2; D is unresolved. Germline CDR1 SGHDN, CDR2 FVKESK. Trimming took 3 bases from V and 9 from J, leaving 17 bases between them. This CDR3 spans 15 amino acids.

CDR3 amino acids: CASSPKEGLQTQYF. In DNA form, the CDR3 reads TGTGCCAGCTCACCAAAGGAGGGGCTTCAGACCCAGTACTTC. The chain joins TRBV18 to TRBJ2-5; possible D gene TRBD2, 6 bases. Trimming removed 2 bases from V and 6 bases from J, with 13 bases in between. CDR3 size: 14 residues. Germline V lookup: CDR1 KGHSH, CDR2 LQKENI.

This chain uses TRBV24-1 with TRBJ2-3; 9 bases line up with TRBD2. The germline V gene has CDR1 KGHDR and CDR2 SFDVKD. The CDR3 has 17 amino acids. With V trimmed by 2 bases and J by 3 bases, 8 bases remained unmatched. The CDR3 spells CATSDSPPSGTTDTQYF. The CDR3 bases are TGTGCCACCAGTGATTCGCCCCCTAGCGGGACGACAGATACGCAGTATTTT.